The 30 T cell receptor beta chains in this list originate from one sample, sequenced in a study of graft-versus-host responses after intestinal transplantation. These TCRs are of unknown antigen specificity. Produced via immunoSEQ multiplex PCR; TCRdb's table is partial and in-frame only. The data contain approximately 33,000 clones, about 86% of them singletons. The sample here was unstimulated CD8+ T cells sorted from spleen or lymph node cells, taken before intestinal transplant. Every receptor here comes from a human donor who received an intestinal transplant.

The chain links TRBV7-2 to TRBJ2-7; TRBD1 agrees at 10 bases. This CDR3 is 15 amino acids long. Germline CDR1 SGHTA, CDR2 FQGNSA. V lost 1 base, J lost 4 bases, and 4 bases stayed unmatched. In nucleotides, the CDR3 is TGTGCCAGCAGCTTAGATTTGGGACAGGGGTACGAGCAGTACTTC. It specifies CASSLDLGQGYEQYF.

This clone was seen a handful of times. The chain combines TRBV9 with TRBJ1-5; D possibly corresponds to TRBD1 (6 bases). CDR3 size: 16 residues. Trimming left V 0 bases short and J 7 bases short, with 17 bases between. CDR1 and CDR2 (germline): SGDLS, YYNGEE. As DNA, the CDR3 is TGTGCCAGCAGCGTAGTCCGCCGAGGGGGTGTGCAGCCCCAGCATTTT. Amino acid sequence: CASSVVRRGGVQPQHF.

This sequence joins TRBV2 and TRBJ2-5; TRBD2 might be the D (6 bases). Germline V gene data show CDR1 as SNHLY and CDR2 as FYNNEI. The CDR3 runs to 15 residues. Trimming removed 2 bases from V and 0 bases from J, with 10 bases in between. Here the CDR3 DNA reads TGTGCCAGCAGTGAACCCCGGGACTACCAAGAGACCCAGTACTTC. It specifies CASSEPRDYQETQYF.

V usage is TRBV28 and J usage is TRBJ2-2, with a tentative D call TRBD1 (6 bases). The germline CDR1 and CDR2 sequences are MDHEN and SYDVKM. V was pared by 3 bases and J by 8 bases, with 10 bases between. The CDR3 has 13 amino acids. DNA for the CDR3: TGTGCCAGCAGTTTCAGGGGTGGGGGGGAGCTGTTTTTT. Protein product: CASSFRGGGELFF.

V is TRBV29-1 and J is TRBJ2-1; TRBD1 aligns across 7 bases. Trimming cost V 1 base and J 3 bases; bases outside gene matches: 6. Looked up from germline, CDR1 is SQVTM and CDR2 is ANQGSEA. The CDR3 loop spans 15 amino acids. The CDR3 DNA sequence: TGCAGCGTTGAAGGAGGGGGCAACCTCTACAATGAGCAGTTCTTC. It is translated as CSVEGGGNLYNEQFF.

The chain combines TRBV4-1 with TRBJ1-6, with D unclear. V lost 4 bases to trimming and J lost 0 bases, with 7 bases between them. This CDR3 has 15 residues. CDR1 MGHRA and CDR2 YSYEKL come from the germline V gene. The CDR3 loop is CASSLTSSYNSPLHF. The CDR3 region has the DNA TGCGCCAGCAGCCTCACAAGCTCCTATAATTCACCCCTCCACTTT.

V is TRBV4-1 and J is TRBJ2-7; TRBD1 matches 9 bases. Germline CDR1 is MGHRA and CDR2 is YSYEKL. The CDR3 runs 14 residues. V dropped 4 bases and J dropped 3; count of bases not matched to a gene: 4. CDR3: CASSRTGDGYEQYF. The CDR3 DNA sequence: TGCGCCAGCAGCCGGACAGGGGACGGCTACGAGCAGTACTTC.

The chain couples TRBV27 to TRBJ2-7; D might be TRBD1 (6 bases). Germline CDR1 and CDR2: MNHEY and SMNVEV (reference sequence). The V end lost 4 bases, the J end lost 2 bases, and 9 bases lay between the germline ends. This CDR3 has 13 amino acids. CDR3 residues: CASSYTGPYEQYF. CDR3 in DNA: TGTGCCAGCAGTTACACAGGGCCCTACGAGCAGTACTTC.

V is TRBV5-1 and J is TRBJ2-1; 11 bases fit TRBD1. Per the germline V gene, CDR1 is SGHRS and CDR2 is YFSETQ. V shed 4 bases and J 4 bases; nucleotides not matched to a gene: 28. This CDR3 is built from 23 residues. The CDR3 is CASSPLWGHSGQGVHSGYNEQFF. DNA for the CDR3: TGCGCCAGCAGCCCCCTTTGGGGCCACTCGGGACAGGGGGTTCATTCTGGTTACAATGAGCAGTTCTTC.

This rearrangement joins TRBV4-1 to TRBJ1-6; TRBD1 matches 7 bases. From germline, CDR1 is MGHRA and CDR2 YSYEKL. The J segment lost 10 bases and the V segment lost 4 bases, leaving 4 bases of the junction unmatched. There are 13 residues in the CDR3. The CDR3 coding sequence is TGCGCCAGCAGCCTCCACAGGGGATCACCCCTCCACTTT. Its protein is CASSLHRGSPLHF.

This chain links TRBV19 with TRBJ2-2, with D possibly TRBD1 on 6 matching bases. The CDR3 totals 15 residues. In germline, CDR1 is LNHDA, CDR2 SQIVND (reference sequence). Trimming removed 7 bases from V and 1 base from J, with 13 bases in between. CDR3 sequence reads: CASTLKGENTGELFF. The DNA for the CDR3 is TGTGCCAGTACCCTAAAGGGGGAGAACACCGGGGAGCTGTTTTTT.

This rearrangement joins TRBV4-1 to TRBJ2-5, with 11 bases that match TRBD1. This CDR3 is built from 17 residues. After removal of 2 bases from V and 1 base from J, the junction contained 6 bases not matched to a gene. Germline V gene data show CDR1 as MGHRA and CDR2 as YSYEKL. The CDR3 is CASSQTDRGRAQETQYF. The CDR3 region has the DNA TGCGCCAGCAGCCAAACGGACAGGGGGCGCGCCCAAGAGACCCAGTACTTC.

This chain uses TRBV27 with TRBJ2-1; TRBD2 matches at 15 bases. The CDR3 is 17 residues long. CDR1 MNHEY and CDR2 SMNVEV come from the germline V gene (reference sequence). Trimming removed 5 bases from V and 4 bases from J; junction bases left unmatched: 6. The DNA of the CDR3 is TGTGCCAGCAGTCCACGGACTAGCGGGGGGGCATACAATGAGCAGTTCTTC. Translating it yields CASSPRTSGGAYNEQFF.

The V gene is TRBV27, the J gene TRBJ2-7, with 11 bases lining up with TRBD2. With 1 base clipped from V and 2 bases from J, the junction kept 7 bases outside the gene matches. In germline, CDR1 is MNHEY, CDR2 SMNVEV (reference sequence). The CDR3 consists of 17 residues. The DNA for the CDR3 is TGTGCCAGCAGTTTATTAGCGGGAGGGCCGACACCCTACGAGCAGTACTTC. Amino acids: CASSLLAGGPTPYEQYF.

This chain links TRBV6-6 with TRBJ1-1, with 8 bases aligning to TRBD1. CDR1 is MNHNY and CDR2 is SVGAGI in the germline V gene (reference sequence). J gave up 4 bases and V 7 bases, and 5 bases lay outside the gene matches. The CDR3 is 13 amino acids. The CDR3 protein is CASIRQGTTEAFF. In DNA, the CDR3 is TGTGCCAGCATCCGACAGGGGACCACTGAAGCTTTCTTT.

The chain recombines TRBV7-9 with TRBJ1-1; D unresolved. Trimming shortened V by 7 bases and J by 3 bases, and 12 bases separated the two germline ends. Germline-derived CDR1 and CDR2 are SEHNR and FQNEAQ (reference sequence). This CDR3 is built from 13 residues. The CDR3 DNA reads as TGTGCCAGCATCAGGAGGGCGGACACTGAAGCTTTCTTT. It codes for CASIRRADTEAFF.

The CDR3 region is CATRETNSYEQYF. The CDR3 bases are TGTGCCACCAGAGAGACTAACTCCTACGAGCAGTACTTC. The V and J genes are TRBV15 and TRBJ2-7, with D possibly being TRBD2 (5 bases). Germline loops: CDR1 LNHNV, CDR2 YYDKDF (reference sequence). The V gene lost 6 bases and the J gene lost 0 bases, with 9 bases spanning the gap. The CDR3 contains 13 residues. Together with reference TRBV15 and TRBJ2-7, the CDR3 gives the full variable domain: DAMVIQNPRYQVTQFGKPVTLSCSQTLNHNVMYWYQQKSSQAPKLLFHYYDKDFNNEADTPDNFQSRRPNTSFCFLDIRSPGLGDTAMYLCATRETNSYEQYFGPGTRLTVT.

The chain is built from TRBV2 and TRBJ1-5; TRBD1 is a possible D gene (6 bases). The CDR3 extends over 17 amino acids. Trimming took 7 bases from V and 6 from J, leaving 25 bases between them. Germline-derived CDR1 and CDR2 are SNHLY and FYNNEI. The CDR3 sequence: CASTDPTTGLGGQPQHF. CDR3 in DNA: TGTGCCAGCACCGACCCAACAACAGGGCTCGGAGGTCAGCCCCAGCATTTT. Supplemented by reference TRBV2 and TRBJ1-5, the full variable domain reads EPEVTQTPSHQVTQMGQEVILRCVPISNHLYFYWYRQILGQKVEFLVSFYNNEISEKSEIFDDQFSVERPDGSNFTLKIRSTKLEDSAMYFCASTDPTTGLGGQPQHFGDGTRLSIL.

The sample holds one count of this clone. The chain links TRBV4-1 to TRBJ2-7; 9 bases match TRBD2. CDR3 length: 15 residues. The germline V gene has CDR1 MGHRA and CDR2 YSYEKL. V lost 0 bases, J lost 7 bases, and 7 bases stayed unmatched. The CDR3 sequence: CASSQEASGEGEQYF. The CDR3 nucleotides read TGCGCCAGCAGCCAAGAGGCTAGCGGGGAGGGAGAGCAGTACTTC.

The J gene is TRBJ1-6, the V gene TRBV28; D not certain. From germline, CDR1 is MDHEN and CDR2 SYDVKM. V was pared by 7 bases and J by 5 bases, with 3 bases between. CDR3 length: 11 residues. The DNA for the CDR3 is TGTGCCAGCACGGATAATTCACCCCTCCACTTT. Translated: CASTDNSPLHF.

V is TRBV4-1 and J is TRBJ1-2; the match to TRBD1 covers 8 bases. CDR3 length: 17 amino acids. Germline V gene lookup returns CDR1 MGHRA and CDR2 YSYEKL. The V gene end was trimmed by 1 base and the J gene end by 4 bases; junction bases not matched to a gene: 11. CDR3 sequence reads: CASSQGRNRGLGYGYTF. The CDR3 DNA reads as TGCGCCAGCAGCCAAGGACGGAACAGGGGGTTGGGCTATGGCTACACCTTC.

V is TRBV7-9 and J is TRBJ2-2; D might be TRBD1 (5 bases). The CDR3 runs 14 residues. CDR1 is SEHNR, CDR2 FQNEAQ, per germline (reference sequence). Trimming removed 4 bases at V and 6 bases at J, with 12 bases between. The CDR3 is CASSSTADPGELFF. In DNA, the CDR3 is TGTGCCAGCAGCTCGACAGCAGACCCCGGGGAGCTGTTTTTT.

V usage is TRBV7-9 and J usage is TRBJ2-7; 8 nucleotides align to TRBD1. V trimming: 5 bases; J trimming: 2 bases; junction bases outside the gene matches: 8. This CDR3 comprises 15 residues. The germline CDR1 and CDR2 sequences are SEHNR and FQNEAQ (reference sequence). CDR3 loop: CASSPRTGKAYEQYF. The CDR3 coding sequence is TGTGCCAGCAGCCCCAGGACAGGGAAAGCCTACGAGCAGTACTTC.

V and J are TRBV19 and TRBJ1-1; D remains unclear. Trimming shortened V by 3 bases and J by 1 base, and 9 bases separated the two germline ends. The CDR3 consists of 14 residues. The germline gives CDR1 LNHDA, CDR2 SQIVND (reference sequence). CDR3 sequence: CASSIGRGNTEAFF. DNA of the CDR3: TGTGCCAGTAGTATCGGTCGGGGGAACACTGAAGCTTTCTTT.

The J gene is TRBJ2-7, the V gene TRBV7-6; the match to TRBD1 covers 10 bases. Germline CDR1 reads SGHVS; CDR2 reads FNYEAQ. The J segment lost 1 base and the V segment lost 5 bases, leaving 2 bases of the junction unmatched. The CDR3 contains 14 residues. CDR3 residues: CASSQDRGSYEQYF. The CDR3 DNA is TGTGCCAGCAGCCAGGACAGGGGGTCCTACGAGCAGTACTTC. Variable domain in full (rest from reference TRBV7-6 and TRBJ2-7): GAGVSQSPRYKVTKRGQDVALRCDPISGHVSLYWYRQALGQGPEFLTYFNYEAQQDKSGLPNDRFSAERPEGSISTLTIQRTEQRDSAMYRCASSQDRGSYEQYFGPGTRLTVT.

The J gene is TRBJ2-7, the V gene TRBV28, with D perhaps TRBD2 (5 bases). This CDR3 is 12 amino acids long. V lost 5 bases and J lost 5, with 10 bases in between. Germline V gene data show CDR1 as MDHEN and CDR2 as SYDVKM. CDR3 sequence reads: CASSQRVHEQYF. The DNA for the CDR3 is TGTGCCAGCAGTCAGAGGGTGCACGAGCAGTACTTC.

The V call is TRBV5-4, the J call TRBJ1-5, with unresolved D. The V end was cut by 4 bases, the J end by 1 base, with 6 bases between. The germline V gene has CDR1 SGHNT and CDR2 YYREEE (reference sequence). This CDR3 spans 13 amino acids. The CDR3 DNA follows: TGTGCCAGCAGCCCGGGGAGCAATCAGCCCCAGCATTTT. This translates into CASSPGSNQPQHF.

CDR3 nucleotides: TGTGCCAGCAGTTACCGCGGGACCTACGAGCAGTACTTC. This sequence encodes CASSYRGTYEQYF. The chain couples TRBV6-5 to TRBJ2-7, with D perhaps matching TRBD2 (6 bases). V lost 2 bases, J lost 2 bases, and 7 bases lay in between. The CDR3 spans 13 residues. Germline lookup yields CDR1 MNHEY and CDR2 SVGAGI.

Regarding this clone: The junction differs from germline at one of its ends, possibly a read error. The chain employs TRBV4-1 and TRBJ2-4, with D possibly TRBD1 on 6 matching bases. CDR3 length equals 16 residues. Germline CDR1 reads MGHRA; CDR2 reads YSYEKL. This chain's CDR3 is CASSQELGQPKSIQYF. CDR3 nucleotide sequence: TGCGCCAGCAGCCAAGAGCTTGGACAGCCCAAAAGCATTCAGTACTTC.

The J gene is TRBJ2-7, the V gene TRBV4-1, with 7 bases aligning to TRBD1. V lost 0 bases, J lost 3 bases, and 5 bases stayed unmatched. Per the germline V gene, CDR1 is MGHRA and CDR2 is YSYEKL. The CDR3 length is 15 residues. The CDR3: CASSQDRAGGYEQYF. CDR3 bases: TGCGCCAGCAGCCAAGATCGAGCAGGGGGCTACGAGCAGTACTTC.